The 13 T cell receptor beta chains listed next were all sequenced from one sample in a study of T cells after yellow fever vaccination. One entry per CDR3 protein, called by TCRdb with MiXCR from the 5' RACE reads. The profile shows approximately 250,000 distinct CDR3 sequences, more than 3.5% of them singletons. Sequencing was performed on PBMCs, taken 15 days after the yellow fever booster vaccination. Receptor source: a man aged 18 to 30 who received the YFV17D yellow fever vaccine.

In this sample, this clonotype turned up many times. This chain links TRBV7-9 with TRBJ2-3, with a possible D match to TRBD1 (5 bases). Trimming shortened V by 6 bases and J by 3 bases, and 16 bases separated the two germline ends. The germline gives CDR1 SEHNR, CDR2 FQNEAQ (reference sequence). CDR3 size: 15 residues. The CDR3: CASRSTQETTDTQYF. The CDR3 DNA reads as TGTGCCAGCAGGTCTACACAGGAGACGACAGATACGCAGTATTTT. Full variable domain (missing parts from reference TRBV7-9 and TRBJ2-3): DTGVSQNPRHKITKRGQNVTFRCDPISEHNRLYWYRQTLGQGPEFLTYFQNEAQLEKSRLLSDRFSAERPKGSFSTLEIQRTEQGDSAMYLCASRSTQETTDTQYFGPGTRLTVL.

This clonotype has ten or more counts. V and J are TRBV5-1 and TRBJ1-1; 10 bases map to TRBD1. With V trimmed by 3 bases and J by 5 bases, 4 bases remained unmatched. There are 14 residues in the CDR3. Germline V CDR1 and CDR2: SGHRS, YFSETQ. CDR3 loop: CASSWDRGGTEAFF. The DNA of the CDR3 is TGCGCCAGCAGCTGGGACAGGGGTGGAACTGAAGCTTTCTTT.

This clonotype was detected ten times or more. The chain recombines TRBV4-1 with TRBJ2-4, with D perhaps matching TRBD1 (6 bases). The CDR3 extends over 16 amino acids. Germline-derived CDR1 and CDR2 are MGHRA and YSYEKL. The V gene lost 4 bases and the J gene lost 9 bases, with 22 bases spanning the gap. The CDR3 here is CASSPYIGEAGVIQYF. The DNA of the CDR3 is TGCGCCAGCAGCCCCTATATTGGTGAGGCAGGGGTCATTCAGTACTTC.

This chain links TRBV7-2 with TRBJ2-3, with a possible D match to TRBD1 (6 bases). Trimming left V 2 bases short and J 2 bases short, with 11 bases between. The CDR3 sequence is 15 residues long. Germline CDR1 reads SGHTA; CDR2 reads FQGNSA. CDR3 sequence reads: CASSLWDTDTDTQYF. CDR3 coding DNA: TGTGCCAGCAGCTTATGGGACACGGACACAGATACGCAGTATTTT.

This clonotype was observed at least ten times. The CDR3 DNA reads TGCGCCAGCAGCTTCGAAACCTCCCCAGATACGCAGTATTTT. It encodes CASSFETSPDTQYF. The J gene is TRBJ2-3, the V gene TRBV5-1; D is undetermined. The CDR3 has 14 residues. Germline V gene lookup returns CDR1 SGHRS and CDR2 YFSETQ. V shed 2 bases and J shed 4 bases, with 11 bases lying between them.

This clonotype was counted at least ten times. The chain carries TRBV4-3 and TRBJ1-1; 7 nucleotides align to TRBD1. Germline values: CDR1 LGHNA, CDR2 YSLEER. J gave up 6 bases and V 1 base, and 5 bases lay outside the gene matches. This CDR3 region has 14 residues. The DNA for the CDR3 is TGCGCCAGCAGCCAAGTCGGGCAGGGGGCTGAAGCTTTCTTT. Its protein product is CASSQVGQGAEAFF.

V and J are TRBV5-1 and TRBJ2-2; 7 bases fit TRBD1. CDR1 and CDR2 from the germline V gene are SGHRS and YFSETQ. J lost 4 bases, V lost 4 bases, and 7 bases had no gene match. The CDR3 has 15 amino acids. CDR3 sequence (DNA): TGCGCCAGCAGCCCTGGACAGGCCCTCACCGGGGAGCTGTTTTTT. Amino acid sequence: CASSPGQALTGELFF.

This clonotype was recorded at least ten times. This sequence joins TRBV6-1 and TRBJ1-6; tentatively, D is TRBD1 (6 bases). The CDR3 has 14 residues. Looked up from germline, CDR1 is MNHNS and CDR2 is SASEGT. V was shortened by 5 bases and J by 13 bases, with 18 bases between the two germline ends. In DNA, the CDR3 is TGTGCCAGCAGTCCGACAGGAGTCATTTCCCCCCTCCACTTT. Translation: CASSPTGVISPLHF.

V usage is TRBV18 and J usage is TRBJ2-7; D ambiguous. The V end lost 6 bases, the J end lost 2 bases, and 11 bases lay between the germline ends. Germline loops: CDR1 KGHSH, CDR2 LQKENI. This CDR3 contains 13 residues. The CDR3 nucleotides read TGTGCCAGCTCGGAAACTTCTACCTACGAGCAGTACTTC. Residues: CASSETSTYEQYF.

At least ten counts were recorded for this clonotype. This chain connects TRBV29-1 to TRBJ1-5, with D possibly TRBD1 on 5 matching bases. V lost 5 bases to trimming and J lost 2 bases, with 13 bases between them. The V gene's germline CDR1 is SQVTM and CDR2 ANQGSEA. The CDR3 extends over 14 amino acids. The CDR3 DNA reads TGCAGCGTTCCCGTGGGGGTGGGCAATCAGCCCCAGCATTTT. This codes for CSVPVGVGNQPQHF.

Ten or more counts support this clonotype. The V and J genes are TRBV27 and TRBJ2-1, with 7 bases that match TRBD2. CDR1 and CDR2 (germline): MNHEY, SMNVEV (reference sequence). CDR3 length: 16 residues. V gave up 7 bases and J gave up 9 bases; unmatched junction bases: 18. CDR3 in amino acids: CASTILPGRGVSEQFF. DNA for the CDR3: TGTGCCAGCACTATCCTCCCGGGACGGGGGGTGAGTGAGCAGTTCTTC.

This clonotype was seen at least ten times. This chain uses TRBV12-3 or TRBV12-4 with TRBJ2-5; 8 bases match TRBD2. CDR3 length equals 14 residues. The V segment lost 5 bases and the J segment 5 bases; nucleotides outside the gene matches: 7. The CDR3 bases are TGTGCCAGCAGTCCTGCGGGGACTAGGGAGACCCAGTACTTC. Amino acids: CASSPAGTRETQYF.

This clonotype was seen more than once but under ten times. The CDR3 loop is CASRSGTGRPGAFF. In nucleotides, the CDR3 is TGTGCCAGCAGATCCGGGACAGGGAGACCGGGAGCTTTCTTT. The chain uses TRBV12-3 or TRBV12-4 and TRBJ1-1, with 9 positions matching TRBD1. CDR3 length: 14 amino acids. V shed 6 bases and J 10 bases; nucleotides not matched to a gene: 12.